Shown below are 20 T cell receptor beta chains from a single sample sequenced in a study of blood T cell repertoires in COVID-19. The method was immunoSEQ multiplex PCR; TCRdb's version includes in-frame clones alone and lacks a portion of them. Of approximately 190,000 clones in the sample, 80% to 90% were seen once. Sequencing was done on a sample of peripheral blood. Source of these receptors: a man aged 65-85 years with active or convalescent COVID-19.

The chain joins TRBV7-8 to TRBJ2-7; 8 nucleotides match TRBD1. The CDR3 length is 15 residues. Trimming took 5 bases from V and 9 from J; bases not matched to a gene: 15. The V gene's germline CDR1 is SGHVS and CDR2 FQNEAQ. CDR3 sequence reads: CASSQPRDRTRRQYF. CDR3 nucleotides: TGTGCCAGCAGCCAACCCCGGGACAGGACTCGTCGGCAGTACTTC.

The chain is built from TRBV5-1 and TRBJ2-3; 11 bases are shared with TRBD2. The CDR3 runs to 17 residues. CDR1 is SGHRS, CDR2 YFSETQ, per germline. V lost 2 bases, J lost 6 bases, and 11 bases stayed unmatched. CDR3 sequence: CASSFGLAGRAGDTQYF. The CDR3 DNA follows: TGCGCCAGCAGCTTCGGACTAGCGGGTCGGGCAGGGGATACGCAGTATTTT.

This clone was counted between two and nine times. The CDR3 spells CSASESYEQFF. As DNA, the CDR3 is TGCAGTGCTAGCGAGAGCTACGAGCAGTTCTTC. The V call is TRBV20-1, the J call TRBJ2-1; D is undetermined. With 3 bases removed from V and 10 bases from J, the gap between germline ends came to 10 bases. The CDR3 loop spans 11 amino acids. The germline V gene has CDR1 DFQATT and CDR2 SNEGSKA (reference sequence).

This chain uses TRBV7-2 with TRBJ2-1, with TRBD2 matching over 10 bases. Per the germline V gene, CDR1 is SGHTA and CDR2 is FQGNSA. V shed 2 bases, J shed 6 bases, and the junction held 7 bases outside the gene matches. This CDR3 region has 16 residues. The CDR3 region is CASSLLVPSGSNEQFF. The CDR3 DNA follows: TGTGCCAGCAGCTTATTGGTTCCTAGCGGGAGCAATGAGCAGTTCTTC.

The chain combines TRBV10-2 with TRBJ2-5; TRBD1 is a possible D gene (6 bases). Trimming took 6 bases from V and 1 from J, leaving 9 bases between them. Germline V gives CDR1 WSHSY, CDR2 SAAADI. The CDR3 runs to 13 residues. The CDR3 region is CASREDSQETQYF. The CDR3 region has the DNA TGCGCCAGCAGGGAGGACAGCCAAGAGACCCAGTACTTC.

The chain is built from TRBV28 and TRBJ1-5, with 7 bases aligning to TRBD1. After removal of 7 bases from V and 2 bases from J, the junction contained 8 bases not matched to a gene. The CDR3 contains 15 residues. Germline CDR1 and CDR2: MDHEN and SYDVKM. The CDR3: CASKGAGSGNQPQHF. CDR3 in DNA: TGTGCCAGCAAGGGGGCCGGCTCGGGCAATCAGCCCCAGCATTTT.

The CDR3 coding sequence is TGTGCCAGTGCCCGAACTGACAGAGATCCCGGAGCCCAGTACTTC. It yields the protein CASARTDRDPGAQYF. The chain carries TRBV19 and TRBJ2-5; D perhaps matches TRBD1 (5 bases). CDR3 length equals 15 residues. The germline gives CDR1 LNHDA, CDR2 SQIVND (reference sequence). V was pared by 8 bases and J by 9 bases, with 25 bases between.

The rearrangement links TRBV5-1 to TRBJ1-6; 7 nucleotides match TRBD1. Germline CDR1 is SGHRS and CDR2 is YFSETQ. CDR3 length: 14 residues. V trimming: 5 bases; J trimming: 5 bases; junction bases outside the gene matches: 4. CDR3 residues: CASSKGQDNSPLHF. The CDR3 DNA reads as TGCGCCAGCAGTAAAGGACAGGATAATTCACCCCTCCACTTT. Variable domain in full (rest from reference TRBV5-1 and TRBJ1-6): KAGVTQTPRYLIKTRGQQVTLSCSPISGHRSVSWYQQTPGQGLQFLFEYFSETQRNKGNFPGRFSGRQFSNSRSEMNVSTLELGDSALYLCASSKGQDNSPLHFGNGTRLTVT.

The V call is TRBV5-6, the J call TRBJ2-3; 9 nucleotides line up with TRBD1. The germline V gene encodes CDR1 SGHDT and CDR2 YYEEEE. This CDR3 has 16 amino acids. The J segment lost 0 bases and the V segment lost 4 bases, leaving 6 bases of the junction unmatched. The CDR3 nucleotides are TGTGCCAGCAGCCTACAGGGGGCCCCGAGCACAGATACGCAGTATTTT. Its translation is CASSLQGAPSTDTQYF.

The chain employs TRBV4-1 and TRBJ2-7, with a weak D call TRBD1 (6 bases). V was cut by 1 base and J by 4 bases, with 14 bases left in between. There are 15 residues in the CDR3. Germline loops: CDR1 MGHRA, CDR2 YSYEKL. CDR3 sequence reads: CASSQAEGVIYEQYF. CDR3 sequence (DNA): TGCGCCAGCAGCCAAGCTGAGGGGGTTATATACGAGCAGTACTTC.

The rearrangement joins TRBV19 to TRBJ2-1; D gene unclear. There are 12 residues in the CDR3. CDR1 is LNHDA and CDR2 is SQIVND in the germline V gene (reference sequence). With 8 bases removed from V and 0 bases from J, the gap between germline ends came to 5 bases. The CDR3 nucleotides are TGTGCCAGTGGCCACTCCTACAATGAGCAGTTCTTC. Translation: CASGHSYNEQFF.

The chain couples TRBV18 to TRBJ1-3; D gene uncertain. V lost 6 bases and J 15 bases, leaving 18 bases between the germline ends. This CDR3 has 12 amino acids. The germline CDR1 and CDR2 sequences are KGHSH and LQKENI. This CDR3 reads CASSPGRGGGYF. Here the CDR3 DNA reads TGTGCCAGCTCTCCAGGACGGGGAGGTGGATATTTT. The variable domain in full, with the rest retrieved from reference TRBV18 and TRBJ1-3, is NAGVMQNPRHLVRRRGQEARLRCSPMKGHSHVYWYRQLPEEGLKFMVYLQKENIIDESGMPKERFSAEFPKEGPSILRIQQVVRGDSAAYFCASSPGRGGGYFGEGSWLTVV.

The rearrangement joins TRBV24-1 to TRBJ2-7, with a tentative D call TRBD1 (5 bases). CDR1 and CDR2 from the germline V gene are KGHDR and SFDVKD. The CDR3 is made up of 14 amino acids. Trimming removed 9 bases at V and 2 bases at J, with 16 bases between. CDR3 in amino acids: CATSSTRVPYEQYF. For the CDR3, the DNA is TGTGCCACCTCCTCCACCAGGGTACCCTACGAGCAGTACTTC.

The chain has TRBV10-3 and TRBJ2-1; TRBD2 is a possible D gene (6 bases). The CDR3 is 15 residues long. CDR1 and CDR2 from the germline V gene are ENHRY and SYGVKD. Trimming stripped 5 bases from V and 9 bases from J, with 20 bases between. The CDR3 DNA reads TGTGCCATCAGTCCCCACGGACCCCCCGGGAGTGAGCAGTTCTTC. Encoded protein: CAISPHGPPGSEQFF.

The chain links TRBV4-3 to TRBJ2-7, with D maybe TRBD2 (7 bases). Trimming removed 0 bases from V and 3 bases from J, with 12 bases in between. The CDR3 runs to 15 residues. Germline V CDR1 and CDR2: LGHNA, YSLEER. Here the CDR3 reads CASSQDRGGFYEQYF. For the CDR3, the DNA is TGCGCCAGCAGCCAAGATAGGGGGGGCTTCTACGAGCAGTACTTC.

The chain uses TRBV4-1 and TRBJ2-3; D not certain. Per the germline V gene, CDR1 is MGHRA and CDR2 is YSYEKL. Between the trimmed V and J ends, which lost 0 bases and 0 bases, there was a span of 7 bases. CDR3 size: 15 residues. Here the CDR3 reads CASSQDPVSTDTQYF. The CDR3 nucleotides are TGCGCCAGCAGCCAAGACCCCGTTAGCACAGATACGCAGTATTTT.

The V call is TRBV3-1 (or the pseudogene TRBV3-2), the J call TRBJ1-4; D possibly corresponds to TRBD1 (6 bases). The CDR3 length is 16 residues. Germline CDR1 and CDR2: LGHDT and YNNKEL (reference sequence). Trimming cost V 1 base and J 4 bases, with 13 bases left between them. The DNA for the CDR3 is TGTGCCAGCAGCCAAGGTGGACAGATAAATAATGAAAAACTGTTTTTT. This gives the protein CASSQGGQINNEKLFF.

The V call is TRBV28, the J call TRBJ2-7, with 7 bases identical to TRBD2. The CDR3 sequence is 16 residues long. The germline gives CDR1 MDHEN, CDR2 SYDVKM. V trimming: 3 bases; J trimming: 2 bases; junction bases outside the gene matches: 10. CDR3: CASSLAPGLEAYEQYF. CDR3 DNA: TGTGCCAGCAGTTTGGCCCCTGGACTAGAGGCCTACGAGCAGTACTTC.

The chain is built from TRBV27 and TRBJ1-6, with D tentatively TRBD1 (5 bases). Trimming pared 2 bases from V and 9 bases from J, leaving 11 bases between. This CDR3 is built from 14 residues. In germline, CDR1 is MNHEY, CDR2 SMNVEV (reference sequence). In DNA form, the CDR3 reads TGTGCCAGCAGTTTAGGGGGGTCGGGTTCACCCCTCCACTTT. Translation: CASSLGGSGSPLHF.

The table lists this clone with a count of one. The chain uses TRBV19 and TRBJ2-2; 10 positions agree with TRBD1. Per the germline V gene, CDR1 is LNHDA and CDR2 is SQIVND (reference sequence). V lost 3 bases, J lost 7 bases, and 2 bases stayed unmatched. CDR3 length: 14 residues. The CDR3 bases are TGTGCCAGTAGTATCGGGACAGGGGTCGGGGAGCTGTTTTTT. It encodes CASSIGTGVGELFF.